The rows below give T cell receptor beta chains drawn from one sample of a study of cytomegalovirus exposure and HLA in healthy donors. Data came from immunoSEQ multiplex PCR; TCRdb stores just in-frame clones and leaves some out. Of about 98,000 clones in the sample, 70% to 90% are singletons; the top ten hold roughly 4%. The sequenced sample consisted of PBMCs. The receptors originated from a woman under 40 in good health and CMV-seronegative. Both conserved end residues are part of each CDR3. Each record gives: CDR3 length, V gene, CDR3 protein.

length: 15
V: TRBV19
CDR3: CATKPPAGAQETQYF

length: 14
V: TRBV7-9
CDR3: CASSAGGPPYEQYF

length: 14
V: TRBV13
CDR3: CASSWTHSYNEQFF

length: 16
V: TRBV7-9
CDR3: CASRISGGKRTYEQYF

length: 13
V: TRBV10-2
CDR3: CASSALGADGYTF

length: 16
V: TRBV18
CDR3: CASSPQTGGASYEQYF

length: 13
V: TRBV7-2
CDR3: CASSLDRGLGYTF

length: 17
V: TRBV19
CDR3: CASSIVFRLTSGNTIYF

length: 14
V: TRBV18
CDR3: CASSPDRGRNEQFF

length: 14
V: TRBV6-1
CDR3: CASSEIGGGQPQHF

length: 15
V: TRBV19
CDR3: CASNPTGPGNQPQHF

length: 16
V: TRBV7-8
CDR3: CASSGRTGSYNSPLHF

length: 14
V: TRBV7-3
CDR3: CASSFGTAPDTQYF

length: 14
V: TRBV5-1
CDR3: CASSLKGAEDTQYF

length: 16
V: TRBV12-5
CDR3: CASGLGPGTVYNEQFF

length: 15
V: TRBV2
CDR3: CASSDSGGPTDTQYF

length: 15
V: TRBV6-6
CDR3: CASGSGGTGSNTQYF

length: 16
V: TRBV28
CDR3: CASSLSGTGGLYGYTF

length: 14
V: TRBV9
CDR3: CASSAGLAAYEQYF

length: 15
V: TRBV6-1
CDR3: CASSEVGGLNSPLHF

length: 13
V: TRBV5-1
CDR3: CASTRGDNSPLHF

length: 15
V: TRBV7-3
CDR3: CASSPRTGPTGELFF

length: 16
V: TRBV27
CDR3: CASSPSSEGVDYEQYF

length: 15
V: TRBV5-1
CDR3: CASSRQRQGGAEAFF

length: 16
V: TRBV7-2
CDR3: CASSSTGGSPRETQYF

length: 13
V: TRBV28
CDR3: CASSQRTPGELFF

length: 14
V: TRBV29-1
CDR3: CSVVDRVMNTEAFF

length: 14
V: TRBV13
CDR3: CASSQPTGYYGYTF

length: 13
V: TRBV2
CDR3: CASRMSFTGELFF

length: 13
V: TRBV29-1
CDR3: CSVLPLIGEKLFF

length: 16
V: TRBV10-1
CDR3: CASSESTSGSKYEQYF

length: 14
V: TRBV14
CDR3: CASSQAGSDYGYTF

length: 17
V: TRBV2
CDR3: CASSERDRVYSNQPQHF

length: 16
V: TRBV18
CDR3: CASSSLQGATNEKLFF

length: 14
V: TRBV28
CDR3: CASSLEAFNEKLFF

length: 15
V: TRBV7-2
CDR3: CASSPQRGGGYEQFF

length: 14
V: TRBV19
CDR3: CASSIGGRYYGYTF

length: 14
V: TRBV27
CDR3: CASSLRQTGYEQYF

length: 12
V: TRBV28
CDR3: CASRLGNTEAFF

length: 16
V: TRBV15
CDR3: CATSRLSSGRGETQYF

length: 11
V: TRBV6-1
CDR3: CASGQGNLGDF

length: 17
V: TRBV9
CDR3: CASSVAVAGVNTGELFF

length: 13
V: TRBV19
CDR3: CASTRRGTGELFF

length: 14
V: TRBV15
CDR3: CATSRQGNSNEQFF

length: 15
V: TRBV2
CDR3: CASRPATSGTDTQYF

length: 16
V: TRBV13
CDR3: CASSMRAGGAHNEQFF

length: 14
V: TRBV6-1
CDR3: CASSEYLGEGTQYF

length: 14
V: TRBV2
CDR3: CASRSVASGNTIYF

length: 14
V: TRBV6-5
CDR3: CASTSGRAKETQYF

length: 13
V: TRBV7-8
CDR3: CASSFGTPDTQYF

length: 14
V: TRBV29-1
CDR3: CSVQGWGKDTEAFF